Sequencing of this T cell receptor (beta chain) was carried out in a study of Graves' ophthalmopathy and Graves' hyperthyroidism. Whole-study results and caveats: Blood samples also showed most expanded thyroid clonotypes exceeding 0.001 frequency.

V dropped 2 bases and J dropped 6 bases, with 16 bases sitting between them. Germline CDR1 SGHTA, CDR2 FQGTGA. The CDR3 is made up of 15 amino acids. The table lists this clonotype with many counts. Its antigen remains unknown. The study amplified TCR beta CDR3 regions using RNA transcripts. RT-PCR with HTBI primers came first, then second-round multiplex PCR. In TCRdb, the multiplex PCR reads were re-called with MiXCR into one record per CDR3 protein. The sample lists fewer than 650,000 distinct CDR3 sequences, about 24% occurring once. Sequencing input: peripheral blood. The chain has TRBV7-3 and TRBJ1-1; D uncertain. This receptor was identified in a woman younger than 30 with stable Graves' hyperthyroidism. Some clones in this sample may be carry-over from other donors' samples. CDR3 sequence: CASSLDSPEGAEAFF. The CDR3 DNA sequence: TGTGCCAGCAGCTTAGATTCGCCAGAGGGTGCTGAAGCTTTCTTT.